Listed below are T cell receptor beta chains from one sample, sequenced in a study of blood T cell repertoires in COVID-19. Sequenced by immunoSEQ multiplex PCR; TCRdb stores in-frame clones only, minus some. The data contain tens of thousands of clones, roughly 90% of them seen just once; the ten biggest clones take up 3.5% to 4%. Sequencing input: peripheral blood. The receptor source for this set is a human donor in a cohort sampled during active COVID-19. Both conserved end residues are part of each CDR3. Each record gives: V gene, J gene, clone size, D gene, CDR3 protein, CDR3 DNA. The D gene is left open where the match is weak. Where a row states a size, it is once, few, many or the class of an expanded clone; other rows omit it.

V: TRBV19; J: TRBJ1-5; size: .; D: .; CDR3: CASSPKRDQPQHF; DNA: TGTGCCAGTAGCCCAAAGAGGGATCAGCCCCAGCATTTT
V: TRBV28; J: TRBJ2-1; size: .; D: TRBD2; CDR3: CASSLSGTSGNEQFF; DNA: TGTGCCAGCAGTTTATCCGGGACTAGCGGGAATGAGCAGTTCTTC
V: TRBV19; J: TRBJ1-2; size: .; D: TRBD1; CDR3: CASSTTGGSYGYTF; DNA: TGTGCCAGTAGTACGACAGGGGGGTCCTATGGCTACACCTTC
V: TRBV9; J: TRBJ1-1; size: .; D: .; CDR3: CASSLGMDSRVDF; DNA: TGTGCCAGCAGCTTAGGGATGGACAGCCGGGTGGACTTT
V: TRBV18; J: TRBJ2-5; size: .; D: TRBD2; CDR3: CASSQQREDQETQYF; DNA: TGTGCCAGCTCACAACAGCGGGAGGACCAAGAGACCCAGTACTTC
V: TRBV28; J: TRBJ1-5; size: .; D: TRBD1; CDR3: CASSSPDRVQPQHF; DNA: TGTGCCAGCAGTTCGCCGGACAGGGTACAGCCCCAGCATTTT
V: TRBV7-2; J: TRBJ2-7; size: .; D: TRBD2; CDR3: CASSLSPLSGEQVF; DNA: TGTGCCAGCAGCTTATCCCCGCTCAGCGGGGAACAGGTCTTC
V: TRBV2; J: TRBJ2-5; size: .; D: TRBD1; CDR3: CASSVGTGGVGETQYF; DNA: TGTGCCAGCAGTGTTGGGACAGGGGGCGTTGGAGAGACCCAGTACTTC
V: TRBV11-2; J: TRBJ2-1; size: .; D: .; CDR3: CASSLGEVQGVNEQFF; DNA: TGTGCCAGCAGCTTAGGAGAGGTGCAAGGCGTAAATGAGCAGTTCTTC
V: TRBV4-3; J: TRBJ1-1; size: few; D: TRBD1; CDR3: CASSRNPQGANTEAFF; DNA: TGCGCCAGCAGCCGCAACCCACAGGGGGCGAACACTGAAGCTTTCTTT